Only a few counts were recorded for the clone carrying this T cell receptor beta chain. The source of the sample is a study of T-cell memory formation after mild COVID-19. Using its own MiXCR run on the 5' RACE reads, TCRdb lists one record per CDR3 protein. In the table there are 280,000 or so distinct CDR3 sequences, 8% to 9% of which are singletons. The CDR3 loop spans 16 amino acids. Germline V gene lookup returns CDR1 SGDLS and CDR2 YYNGEE. Trimming left V 0 bases short and J 0 bases short, with 12 bases between. The receptor was derived from a man between 18 and 29 years old who had mild COVID-19 (a few samples of this study predate the infection). Cell type and time point are not known. Sequencing used PBMCs or a T cell subset sorted from them (not recorded which). The chain uses TRBV9 and TRBJ1-1, with no clear D. The CDR3 here is CASSVASRLLNTEAFF. DNA for the CDR3: TGTGCCAGCAGCGTAGCGTCCCGACTATTGAACACTGAAGCTTTCTTT.